These 28 T cell receptor beta chains originate from one sample sequenced in a study of blood T cells in healthy people across ages. PCR was performed a second time for roughly 6 to 12 cycles using a sample-barcoded 5' primer and a J-beta primer mix. From the 5' RACE reads, TCRdb called clonotypes with MiXCR, one entry per CDR3 protein. The profile shows roughly 800,000 distinct CDR3 sequences, around half of them singletons. Sequencing was done on a sample of blood. These receptor sequences come from a man aged 80 or over in good health.

The V and J genes are TRBV6-6 and TRBJ1-2; D uncertain. The V and J ends lost 5 bases and 0 bases respectively, with 10 bases between them. The CDR3 consists of 14 residues. CDR1 MNHNY and CDR2 SVGAGI come from the germline V gene (reference sequence). The CDR3 DNA reads as TGTGCCAGCAGTATAGACATTCCTAACTATGGCTACACCTTC. This codes for CASSIDIPNYGYTF.

The V call is TRBV5-5, the J call TRBJ2-3; 10 bases align to TRBD1. This CDR3 comprises 15 residues. V lost 0 bases, J lost 14 bases, and 12 bases stayed unmatched. Germline CDR1 and CDR2: SGHKS and YYEKEE (reference sequence). CDR3 region: CASSLGGQGNRYAYF. DNA of the CDR3: TGTGCCAGCAGCTTGGGGGGACAGGGGAACAGATACGCGTATTTT.

The chain links TRBV12-3 or TRBV12-4 to TRBJ2-7; TRBD2 is a possible D gene (6 bases). The CDR3 contains 14 residues. The V end lost 6 bases, the J end lost 2 bases, and 14 bases lay between the germline ends. As DNA, the CDR3 is TGTGCCAGCAGCCGGGTAGCGGTTACCTACGAGCAGTACTTC. Protein product: CASSRVAVTYEQYF.

This clonotype showed up just a few times. V is TRBV12-3 or TRBV12-4 and J is TRBJ2-2; no clear D. V was trimmed by 3 bases and J by 0 bases, leaving 8 bases between them. The CDR3 extends over 15 amino acids. This chain's CDR3 is CASSLASANTGELFF. CDR3 nucleotide sequence: TGTGCCAGCAGTTTGGCGAGCGCGAACACCGGGGAGCTGTTTTTT.

This clonotype was detected only once. The chain is built from TRBV2 and TRBJ1-6; the match to TRBD1 covers 7 bases. The CDR3 covers 15 residues. The V and J ends lost 7 bases and 11 bases, in that order; junction bases with no gene match: 14. Per the germline V gene, CDR1 is SNHLY and CDR2 is FYNNEI. The CDR3 region has the DNA TGTGCCAGCACCGCACTCCGGGACAGAAGTCCACCCCTCCACTTT. Protein sequence: CASTALRDRSPPLHF.

The chain recombines TRBV7-9 with TRBJ2-1; 8 bases are shared with TRBD2. CDR1 and CDR2 (germline): SEHNR, FQNEAQ (reference sequence). This CDR3 has 17 amino acids. The V segment lost 3 bases and the J segment 10 bases; nucleotides outside the gene matches: 17. This CDR3 is CASSFIGTSGRGYEQFF. DNA of the CDR3: TGTGCCAGCAGCTTCATAGGGACTAGTGGGAGAGGATACGAGCAGTTCTTC.

The chain is built from TRBV7-3 and TRBJ1-1, with 8 positions matching TRBD1. CDR1 and CDR2 (germline): SGHTA, FQGTGA. The junction had 18 bases not matched to a gene; V was cut back by 0 bases and J by 6 bases. The CDR3 covers 19 residues. The CDR3 DNA reads TGTGCCAGCAGCTTAACCCCGGGACAGGAGGGTAAGCTCGACGCTGAAGCTTTCTTT. It translates to CASSLTPGQEGKLDAEAFF.

This chain joins TRBV29-1 and TRBJ1-4; TRBD1 agrees at 9 bases. The CDR3 totals 12 residues. Germline assignment: CDR1 SQVTM and CDR2 ANQGSEA. V shed 7 bases, J shed 7 bases, and the junction held 4 bases outside the gene matches. CDR3 amino acids: CSGGTGSEKLFF. CDR3 DNA: TGCAGCGGAGGGACAGGGAGTGAAAAACTGTTTTTT.

The chain uses TRBV12-3 or TRBV12-4 and TRBJ2-6; the D gene is possibly TRBD2 (5 bases). The CDR3 runs to 18 residues. Trimming removed 4 bases from V and 0 bases from J, with 16 bases in between. CDR3 sequence (DNA): TGTGCCAGCAGTTCCACGGGGTCATGGAGCTCTGGGGCCAACGTCCTGACTTTC. This sequence encodes CASSSTGSWSSGANVLTF.

This chain joins TRBV7-9 and TRBJ2-1; tentatively, D is TRBD2 (6 bases). The CDR3 is made up of 15 amino acids. Trimming cost V 0 bases and J 7 bases, with 13 bases left between them. The germline gives CDR1 SEHNR, CDR2 FQNEAQ (reference sequence). The CDR3 sequence: CASSLAGGALNEQFF. The CDR3 nucleotides are TGTGCCAGCAGCTTAGCCGGAGGGGCCCTTAATGAGCAGTTCTTC.

There are a few counts of this clonotype. V is TRBV7-9 and J is TRBJ1-4; D remains ambiguous. Trimming pared 4 bases from V and 8 bases from J, leaving 20 bases between. The CDR3 runs to 16 residues. Germline CDR1 is SEHNR and CDR2 is FQNEAQ (reference sequence). Here the CDR3 DNA reads TGTGCCAGCAGCTCCCCTGTCGCGGGGAGGTGGGAAAAACTGTTTTTT. It specifies CASSSPVAGRWEKLFF.

V gene TRBV11-2 combines with J gene TRBJ2-1; D is unresolved. The CDR3 contains 11 residues. Germline CDR1 SGHAT, CDR2 FQNNGV. V was cut by 5 bases and J by 8 bases, with 7 bases left in between. CDR3 DNA: TGTGCCAGCAGCCCCGGCCATGAGCAGTTCTTC. Residues: CASSPGHEQFF. Full variable domain (remainder filled in from reference TRBV11-2 and TRBJ2-1): EAGVAQSPRYKIIEKRQSVAFWCNPISGHATLYWYQQILGQGPKLLIQFQNNGVVDDSQLPKDRFSAERLKGVDSTLKIQPAKLEDSAVYLCASSPGHEQFFGPGTRLTVL.

DNA of the CDR3: TGTGCCAGCAGCTCGCGACTAGCTAAAGAGACCCAGTACTTC. Translating it yields CASSSRLAKETQYF. The chain carries TRBV11-1 and TRBJ2-5, with 7 bases matching TRBD2. CDR3 size: 14 residues. V shed 4 bases, J shed 3 bases, and the junction held 5 bases outside the gene matches. Germline CDR1 SGHAT, CDR2 FQDESV (reference sequence).

The chain is built from TRBV12-3 or TRBV12-4 and TRBJ1-1; no definite D call. Deletions cut 8 bases from V and 1 base from J, with 17 bases between. The length of the CDR3 is 15 residues. CDR3: CASQDLGGKNTEAFF. As DNA, the CDR3 is TGTGCCAGCCAAGATTTAGGCGGGAAGAACACTGAAGCTTTCTTT.

This rearrangement joins TRBV6-5 to TRBJ1-6, with TRBD1 as a possible D gene (5 bases). This CDR3 has 16 amino acids. With 0 bases removed from V and 6 bases from J, the gap between germline ends came to 12 bases. In germline, CDR1 is MNHEY, CDR2 SVGAGI. CDR3: CASSYSAAGRNSPLHF. CDR3 sequence (DNA): TGTGCCAGCAGTTACTCCGCTGCAGGGCGTAATTCACCCCTCCACTTT.

The V call is TRBV28, the J call TRBJ2-7, with no clear D. There are 15 residues in the CDR3. Per germline, CDR1 MDHEN and CDR2 SYDVKM. V was trimmed by 1 base and J by 2 bases, leaving 12 bases between them. The CDR3 here is CASSLSDGYTYEQYF. CDR3 coding DNA: TGTGCCAGCAGTTTATCTGATGGATATACCTACGAGCAGTACTTC.

The gene calls are TRBV12-3 or TRBV12-4 and TRBJ2-6; D is unresolved. Trimming shortened V by 6 bases and J by 6 bases, and 9 bases separated the two germline ends. There are 13 residues in the CDR3. The CDR3 here is CASSLHVANVLTF. The DNA for the CDR3 is TGTGCCAGCAGCCTTCACGTGGCCAACGTCCTGACTTTC.

The rearrangement uses TRBV4-1 and TRBJ2-6; no clear D gene. Trimming took off 3 bases at V and 0 bases at J, with 9 bases between the two ends. The CDR3 is 16 residues long. In germline, CDR1 is MGHRA, CDR2 YSYEKL. The CDR3, as DNA: TGCGCCAGCAGCCATCGGCTGATCTCTGGGGCCAACGTCCTGACTTTC. This translates into CASSHRLISGANVLTF.

The CDR3 DNA reads as TGTGCCAGCCGGGGCGCGATACATGGCTACACCTTC. Amino acids: CASRGAIHGYTF. The chain has TRBV6-5 and TRBJ1-2; tentative D call: TRBD1 (5 bases). V gave up 8 bases and J gave up 6 bases, with 13 bases separating them. The germline gives CDR1 MNHEY, CDR2 SVGAGI. The CDR3 loop spans 12 amino acids.

The chain has TRBV7-3 and TRBJ2-1; the match to TRBD2 covers 7 bases. The CDR3 contains 15 residues. V lost 2 bases and J lost 9; bases outside the gene matches: 10. Per germline, CDR1 SGHTA and CDR2 FQGTGA. The DNA of the CDR3 is TGTGCCAGCAGCTTAGTGGCTAGATGGGGGGGTGAGCAGTTCTTC. Protein sequence: CASSLVARWGGEQFF.

The chain employs TRBV20-1 and TRBJ2-4, with TRBD2 matching over 13 bases. The DNA end is more similar to TRBJ2-7, so the J call may be wrong. The CDR3 covers 13 residues. Germline V gene data show CDR1 as DFQATT and CDR2 as SNEGSKA (reference sequence). DNA for the CDR3: TGCAGTGCCACTAGCGGGAGGGCTTGCGAGCAGTACTTC. Its translation: CSATSGRACEQYF.

With regard to this clonotype: At one boundary the junction diverges from the germline segment, which might be a read error. The rearrangement joins TRBV24-1 to TRBJ2-5; 8 nucleotides match TRBD1. This CDR3 region has 16 residues. The germline V gene has CDR1 KGHDR and CDR2 SFDVKD. CDR3 nucleotides: TGTGCCACCAGTGCTGAGGACAGGGAGGTAAAGGAGACTCAGTACTTC. Its translation is CATSAEDREVKETQYF.

This clonotype was counted between two and nine times. This sequence joins TRBV12-3 or TRBV12-4 and TRBJ1-5; 8 bases line up with TRBD1. The CDR3 is 13 residues long. The J segment lost 7 bases and the V segment lost 8 bases, leaving 7 bases of the junction unmatched. The CDR3 coding sequence is TGTGCCAGCCGTGGACAGGGCTACCAGCCCCAGCATTTT. It codes for CASRGQGYQPQHF.

On this clonotype itself: This may be a read error, as it is one base from a much larger clone. The rearrangement links TRBV29-1 to TRBJ2-3; 10 bases line up with TRBD2. This CDR3 is 19 amino acids long. Per germline, CDR1 SQVTM and CDR2 ANQGSEA. V dropped 2 bases and J dropped 0; count of bases not matched to a gene: 14. Here the CDR3 reads CSVEFRLAGVIASTDTQYF. As DNA, the CDR3 is TGCAGCGTTGAATTTCGGCTAGCGGGAGTGATAGCTAGCACAGATACGCAGTATTTT.

This clonotype occurred a few times. The chain employs TRBV2 and TRBJ2-5; 10 nucleotides match TRBD2. The CDR3 is 14 residues long. Germline lookup yields CDR1 SNHLY and CDR2 FYNNEI. J was trimmed by 11 bases and V by 4 bases; bases with no gene match: 10. In DNA, the CDR3 is TGTGCCAGCAGTGGGGGACTAGCGTCACATGAGCAGTACTTC. This translates into CASSGGLASHEQYF. The full variable domain, with the rest looked up from reference TRBV2 and TRBJ2-5, is EPEVTQTPSHQVTQMGQEVILRCVPISNHLYFYWYRQILGQKVEFLVSFYNNEISEKSEIFDDQFSVERPDGSNFTLKIRSTKLEDSAMYFCASSGGLASHEQYFGPGTRLLVL.

This sequence joins TRBV6-2 or TRBV6-3 and TRBJ2-7; 7 positions match TRBD1. CDR3 length: 16 amino acids. Trimming at V came to 6 bases and at J to 6 bases, leaving 17 bases not matched to a gene. Germline CDR1 reads MNHEY; CDR2 reads SVGEGT. The CDR3 is CASRKLRTGPRGEQYF. For the CDR3, the DNA is TGTGCCAGCAGAAAATTGAGGACAGGCCCAAGGGGCGAGCAGTACTTC.

In this sample, this clonotype turned up a few times. A much larger clone lies a single base off, so this may be a read error. The chain joins TRBV11-1 to TRBJ2-5; 8 nucleotides line up with TRBD2. Germline V lookup: CDR1 SGHAT, CDR2 FQDESV (reference sequence). CDR3 size: 19 residues. With 3 bases clipped from V and 11 bases from J, the junction kept 26 bases outside the gene matches. CDR3 in amino acids: CASSFGAGGSHRSSNEQYF. DNA for the CDR3: TGTGCCAGCAGCTTCGGGGCGGGGGGCTCCCACCGGAGCAGCAATGAGCAGTACTTC.

This clonotype was counted between two and nine times. This chain links TRBV20-1 with TRBJ2-7, with 7 bases matching TRBD1. J gave up 3 bases and V 2 bases, and 7 bases lay outside the gene matches. Germline loops: CDR1 DFQATT, CDR2 SNEGSKA (reference sequence). The CDR3 sequence is 14 residues long. CDR3 amino acids: CSARWPGGSYEQYF. The DNA of the CDR3 is TGCAGTGCTAGATGGCCAGGGGGTAGCTACGAGCAGTACTTC.